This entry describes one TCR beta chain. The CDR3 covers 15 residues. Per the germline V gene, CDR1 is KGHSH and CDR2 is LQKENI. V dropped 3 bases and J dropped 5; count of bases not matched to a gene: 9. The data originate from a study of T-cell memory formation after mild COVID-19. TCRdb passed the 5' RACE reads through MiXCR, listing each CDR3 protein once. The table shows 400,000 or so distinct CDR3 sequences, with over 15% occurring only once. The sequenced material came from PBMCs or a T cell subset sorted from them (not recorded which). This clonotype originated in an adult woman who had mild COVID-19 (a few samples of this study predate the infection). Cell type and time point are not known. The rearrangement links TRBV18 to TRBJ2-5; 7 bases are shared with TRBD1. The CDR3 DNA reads TGTGCCAGCTCACCTACCGGGACAGCTCCGGAGACCCAGTACTTC. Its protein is CASSPTGTAPETQYF.